This T cell receptor (beta chain) was sequenced during a study of beta chain features in type 1 diabetes. The study's findings and limits: A moderate, significant TCRB CDR3 shortening appeared in type 1 diabetes across four CD4+ subsets. With patients and controls alike, PCR might favor shorter templates to an equal degree. There was no resolution here of whether HLA type influences TCRB rearrangement.

CDR3 length equals 12 residues. Germline V CDR1 and CDR2: MDHEN, SYDVKM. V gave up 11 bases and J gave up 2 bases; unmatched junction bases: 5. Expressed TCRB transcripts were sequenced because the entire RNA isolate underwent reverse transcription. Produced via immunoSEQ multiplex PCR; TCRdb's table is partial and in-frame only. Of nearly 700,000 clones listed, about an eighth were seen once; the top ten hold less than 0.025%. With respect to this clone: Its antigen is undetermined.

The chain has TRBV28 and TRBJ2-5; 7 nucleotides align to TRBD1. What was sequenced was naive CD4+ T cells from blood. The receptor's source is a man aged 18 to 29 with type 1 diabetes. Written as DNA, the CDR3 is TGTGCCTCTACGGACAGGCAAGAGACCCAGTACTTC. This gives the protein CASTDRQETQYF.